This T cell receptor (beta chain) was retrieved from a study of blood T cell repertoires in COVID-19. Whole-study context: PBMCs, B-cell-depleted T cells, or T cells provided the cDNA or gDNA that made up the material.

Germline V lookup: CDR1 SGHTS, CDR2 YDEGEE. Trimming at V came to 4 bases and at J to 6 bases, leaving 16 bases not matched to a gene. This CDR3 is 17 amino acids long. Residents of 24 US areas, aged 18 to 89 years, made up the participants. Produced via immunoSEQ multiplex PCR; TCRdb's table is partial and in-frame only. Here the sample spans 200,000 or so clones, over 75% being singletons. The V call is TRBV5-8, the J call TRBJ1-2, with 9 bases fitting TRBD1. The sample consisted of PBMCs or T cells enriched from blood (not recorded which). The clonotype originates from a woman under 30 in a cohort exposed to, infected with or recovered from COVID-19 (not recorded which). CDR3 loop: CASSRTGTGRVVNGYTF. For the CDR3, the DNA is TGTGCCAGCAGCCGGACCGGGACAGGGAGAGTTGTAAATGGCTACACCTTC.